The rows below give T cell receptor beta chains drawn from one sample of a study of blood T cells in healthy people across ages. TCRdb reprocessed the 5' RACE reads with MiXCR, giving one entry per CDR3 protein. The data show about 780,000 distinct CDR3 sequences, roughly 46% seen once. Sequencing used blood. The receptors stem from an elderly man in good health. Both conserved end residues are part of each CDR3. Fields, in order: J gene, clone size, D gene, V gene, CDR3 DNA, CDR3 protein. The D gene is left open where the match is weak. Expanded clones get a size class; other rows say once, few or many, or leave the size out.

j_call: TRBJ2-3
clone_size: .
d_call: .
v_call: TRBV10-3
cdr3_nt: TGTGCCATCAGGGACTACACAGATACGAAGTATTTT
cdr3_aa: CAIRDYTDTKYF

j_call: TRBJ2-5
clone_size: .
d_call: .
v_call: TRBV20-1
cdr3_nt: TGCAGTGCTAGTTTGGGGTTACAAGAGACCCAGTACTTC
cdr3_aa: CSASLGLQETQYF

j_call: TRBJ2-7
clone_size: .
d_call: .
v_call: TRBV4-2
cdr3_nt: TGTGCCAGCAGCCAAGATTCGTTAGCGGCGGCCCTCAATGAGCAGTACTTC
cdr3_aa: CASSQDSLAAALNEQYF

j_call: TRBJ1-1
clone_size: .
d_call: .
v_call: TRBV6-5
cdr3_nt: TGTGCCAGCAGTTACTCCGATGGATTGAACACTGAAGCTTTCTTT
cdr3_aa: CASSYSDGLNTEAFF

j_call: TRBJ2-7
clone_size: .
d_call: .
v_call: TRBV4-1
cdr3_nt: TGCGCCAGCAGCCAACTGCACCGGGGCGAGCAGTACTTC
cdr3_aa: CASSQLHRGEQYF

j_call: TRBJ2-1
clone_size: .
d_call: TRBD2
v_call: TRBV5-1
cdr3_nt: TGCGCCAGCAGCTTGCCTAGCGGGAGCAATGAGCAGTTCTTC
cdr3_aa: CASSLPSGSNEQFF

j_call: TRBJ2-2
clone_size: .
d_call: TRBD2
v_call: TRBV20-1
cdr3_nt: TGCAGTGCTGGGTTAAAGGGACTAGGCACCGGGGAGCTGTTTTTT
cdr3_aa: CSAGLKGLGTGELFF

j_call: TRBJ2-7
clone_size: .
d_call: .
v_call: TRBV7-3
cdr3_nt: TGTGCCAGCAGCTCGAGTCTAGCAAACGAGCAGTACTTC
cdr3_aa: CASSSSLANEQYF

j_call: TRBJ2-5
clone_size: .
d_call: TRBD2
v_call: TRBV9
cdr3_nt: TGTGCCAGCAGCGTAGATCTAGCGGGAGGGCCAGGGGAGCAGTACTTC
cdr3_aa: CASSVDLAGGPGEQYF

j_call: TRBJ2-7
clone_size: few
d_call: .
v_call: TRBV7-9
cdr3_nt: TGTGCCAGCAGCGAGATGGGGAGCTCCTACGAGCAGTACTTC
cdr3_aa: CASSEMGSSYEQYF

j_call: TRBJ2-4
clone_size: .
d_call: .
v_call: TRBV27
cdr3_nt: TGTGCCAGCAGTCCCCGACAGGATAACAAAAACATTCAGTACTTC
cdr3_aa: CASSPRQDNKNIQYF

j_call: TRBJ1-2
clone_size: once
d_call: .
v_call: TRBV10-3
cdr3_nt: TGTGCCACCAGGGAGGGGACATCGAACTGCGGCTACACCTTC
cdr3_aa: CATREGTSNCGYTF

j_call: TRBJ2-7
clone_size: .
d_call: .
v_call: TRBV7-2
cdr3_nt: TGTGCCGGCAGCATAACAGGGTCGGCCTACGAGCAGTACTTC
cdr3_aa: CAGSITGSAYEQYF

j_call: TRBJ1-5
clone_size: .
d_call: .
v_call: TRBV20-1
cdr3_nt: TGCAGTGCTCGGAAGGGGGACACCTATAGCAATCAGCCCCAGCATTTT
cdr3_aa: CSARKGDTYSNQPQHF

j_call: TRBJ2-3
clone_size: .
d_call: TRBD2
v_call: TRBV7-3
cdr3_nt: TGTGCCAGCAGCTTGACTAGCGTTTCGAAAGATACGCAGTATTTT
cdr3_aa: CASSLTSVSKDTQYF

j_call: TRBJ1-2
clone_size: .
d_call: .
v_call: TRBV9
cdr3_nt: TGTGCCAGCAGCTCGAGTTTCTATGGCCACACCTTC
cdr3_aa: CASSSSFYGHTF

j_call: TRBJ1-1
clone_size: few
d_call: .
v_call: TRBV20-1
cdr3_nt: TGCAGTGCGAATAGCCGGGGGAATGAAGCTTTCTTT
cdr3_aa: CSANSRGNEAFF

j_call: TRBJ1-2
clone_size: .
d_call: TRBD1
v_call: TRBV12-3/TRBV12-4
cdr3_nt: TGTGCCAGCAAACCGGGACAGGGACCTAACTATGGCTACACCTTC
cdr3_aa: CASKPGQGPNYGYTF

j_call: TRBJ2-1
clone_size: .
d_call: TRBD2
v_call: TRBV6-5
cdr3_nt: TGTGCCAGCAGTGACAGACGGGGGGTCAATGAGCAGTTCTTC
cdr3_aa: CASSDRRGVNEQFF

j_call: TRBJ2-7
clone_size: once
d_call: .
v_call: TRBV28
cdr3_nt: TGTGCCAGCAGTTTGGGGTCGTTCGGGGGAAAGGGGCAGTACTTC
cdr3_aa: CASSLGSFGGKGQYF

j_call: TRBJ2-3
clone_size: many
d_call: TRBD2
v_call: TRBV6-6
cdr3_nt: TGTGCCAGCAGTCGATTACTAGCGGGAGAGGCAGATACGCAGTATTTT
cdr3_aa: CASSRLLAGEADTQYF

j_call: TRBJ2-3
clone_size: .
d_call: .
v_call: TRBV7-2
cdr3_nt: TGTGCCAGCAGCTTAGCGGGATTTAATACAGATACGCAGTATTTT
cdr3_aa: CASSLAGFNTDTQYF

j_call: TRBJ2-7
clone_size: .
d_call: .
v_call: TRBV5-1
cdr3_nt: TGCGCCAGCAGCCCTGGGAGCGGCTACGAGCAGTACTTC
cdr3_aa: CASSPGSGYEQYF

j_call: TRBJ2-3
clone_size: .
d_call: .
v_call: TRBV20-1
cdr3_nt: TGCAGTGCTAGCCCCCGTGGAGAATTCTACACAGATACGCAGTATTTT
cdr3_aa: CSASPRGEFYTDTQYF

j_call: TRBJ1-5
clone_size: few
d_call: .
v_call: TRBV20-1
cdr3_nt: TGCAGTGCTAGAGGTGCACAGCCATCTGGACCCCAGCATTTT
cdr3_aa: CSARGAQPSGPQHF

j_call: TRBJ2-1
clone_size: .
d_call: .
v_call: TRBV7-9
cdr3_nt: TGTGCCAGTAGCTTAGCTAGCGTGAGGACATGGGAGCAGTTCTTC
cdr3_aa: CASSLASVRTWEQFF

j_call: TRBJ1-1
clone_size: .
d_call: .
v_call: TRBV5-1
cdr3_nt: TGCGCCAGCAGCTTGGGGGACCCATATCGGAACACTGAAGCTTTCTTT
cdr3_aa: CASSLGDPYRNTEAFF

j_call: TRBJ2-5
clone_size: .
d_call: TRBD2
v_call: TRBV10-2
cdr3_nt: TGCGCCAGCAGGACCGGGACTAGCGGGAGTCGCGAGACCCAGTACTTC
cdr3_aa: CASRTGTSGSRETQYF

j_call: TRBJ2-2
clone_size: .
d_call: TRBD2
v_call: TRBV7-2
cdr3_nt: TGTGCCAGCAGCTTACAATCGGGAGGGATAAGCACCGGGGAGCTGTTTTTT
cdr3_aa: CASSLQSGGISTGELFF

j_call: TRBJ2-7
clone_size: many
d_call: .
v_call: TRBV5-1
cdr3_nt: TGCGCCAGCAGCTTGGAAGGGACACCCTACGAGCAGTACTTC
cdr3_aa: CASSLEGTPYEQYF

j_call: TRBJ1-1
clone_size: few
d_call: .
v_call: TRBV12-3/TRBV12-4
cdr3_nt: TGTGCCAGCAGTTTAAGTAAGTACGGGGGCCGAGGCACTGAAGCTTTCTTT
cdr3_aa: CASSLSKYGGRGTEAFF

j_call: TRBJ2-1
clone_size: once
d_call: TRBD2
v_call: TRBV20-1
cdr3_nt: TGCAGTGCTAGAGAAATAGCGGGGGGGCCCGATGAGCAGTTCTTC
cdr3_aa: CSAREIAGGPDEQFF

j_call: TRBJ2-4
clone_size: .
d_call: TRBD2
v_call: TRBV20-1
cdr3_nt: TGCAGTGCTAGAGGTTCAGCGGGAGAACAAAACATTCAGTACTTC
cdr3_aa: CSARGSAGEQNIQYF

j_call: TRBJ2-3
clone_size: many
d_call: .
v_call: TRBV29-1
cdr3_nt: TGCAGCGTTGGGACTAACACAGATACGCAGTATTTT
cdr3_aa: CSVGTNTDTQYF

j_call: TRBJ2-3
clone_size: .
d_call: TRBD2
v_call: TRBV7-8
cdr3_nt: TGTGCCAGCAGCCACAGGACTAGCGGCCGCCCAGATACGCAGTATTTT
cdr3_aa: CASSHRTSGRPDTQYF

j_call: TRBJ2-3
clone_size: .
d_call: TRBD2
v_call: TRBV2
cdr3_nt: TGTGACAGCAGTGATCTTCCTAGCGGGGGGGCCGATACGCAGTATTTT
cdr3_aa: CDSSDLPSGGADTQYF

j_call: TRBJ2-7
clone_size: .
d_call: .
v_call: TRBV7-9
cdr3_nt: TGTGCCAGCAGCCCAAGCACCGGATTGGGACACTACGAGCAGTACTTC
cdr3_aa: CASSPSTGLGHYEQYF

j_call: TRBJ2-3
clone_size: few
d_call: TRBD2
v_call: TRBV7-8
cdr3_nt: TGTGCCAGCAACGACTATTCTAGCGGGAGGCGGGCAGATACGCAGTATTTT
cdr3_aa: CASNDYSSGRRADTQYF

j_call: TRBJ1-5
clone_size: .
d_call: .
v_call: TRBV28
cdr3_nt: TGTGCCAGCAGTTTCGGCAGGGGCTCTCAGCCCCAGCATTTT
cdr3_aa: CASSFGRGSQPQHF

j_call: TRBJ2-7
clone_size: few
d_call: TRBD2
v_call: TRBV27
cdr3_nt: TGTGCCAGCATTAGACTAGCGGGGCACTACGAGCAGTACTTC
cdr3_aa: CASIRLAGHYEQYF

j_call: TRBJ2-1
clone_size: .
d_call: .
v_call: TRBV4-2
cdr3_nt: TGTGCCAGCAGCCAATTGGGGCGGACTTTTTCACAAGGGGAGCAGTTCTTC
cdr3_aa: CASSQLGRTFSQGEQFF

j_call: TRBJ2-7
clone_size: .
d_call: .
v_call: TRBV12-3/TRBV12-4
cdr3_nt: TGTGCCAGCAGCCCCCGGACTTTCTACAATGAGCAGTACTTC
cdr3_aa: CASSPRTFYNEQYF

j_call: TRBJ1-1
clone_size: .
d_call: TRBD1
v_call: TRBV29-1
cdr3_nt: TGCAGCGTGCACGACAGGGCGTGGACTGAAGCTTTCTTT
cdr3_aa: CSVHDRAWTEAFF

j_call: TRBJ2-5
clone_size: once
d_call: .
v_call: TRBV11-2
cdr3_nt: TGTGCCAGCAGCTTAGTCTTCGTGAGACAAGAGACCCAGTACTTC
cdr3_aa: CASSLVFVRQETQYF

j_call: TRBJ2-2
clone_size: .
d_call: .
v_call: TRBV6-2/TRBV6-3
cdr3_nt: TGTGCCAGCAGTTACTCGATCGGGAACGGGGAGCTGTTTTTT
cdr3_aa: CASSYSIGNGELFF

j_call: TRBJ2-7
clone_size: .
d_call: .
v_call: TRBV12-3/TRBV12-4
cdr3_nt: TGTGCCAGAAAGGACATCAGGAGTTACGAGCAGTACTTC
cdr3_aa: CARKDIRSYEQYF

j_call: TRBJ2-3
clone_size: few
d_call: .
v_call: TRBV6-2/TRBV6-3
cdr3_nt: TGTGCCAGCAGTTACTCGTCGCCCCCGACAGATACGCAGTATTTT
cdr3_aa: CASSYSSPPTDTQYF

j_call: TRBJ2-3
clone_size: many
d_call: TRBD1
v_call: TRBV29-1
cdr3_nt: TGCAGCGTTGAGGGACAGGGGTTTGAAGATACGCAGTATTTT
cdr3_aa: CSVEGQGFEDTQYF

j_call: TRBJ2-1
clone_size: .
d_call: TRBD2
v_call: TRBV6-1
cdr3_nt: TGTGCCAGTAGGGGACTAGCGGGGGGGGGCTACAATGAGCAGTTCTTC
cdr3_aa: CASRGLAGGGYNEQFF

j_call: TRBJ2-3
clone_size: few
d_call: .
v_call: TRBV28
cdr3_nt: TGTGCCAGCAGTTTAGTGATGGATACGCAGTATTTT
cdr3_aa: CASSLVMDTQYF

j_call: TRBJ1-6
clone_size: .
d_call: .
v_call: TRBV12-3/TRBV12-4
cdr3_nt: TGTGCCAGCAGTCCAAATTATTCACCCCTCCACTTT
cdr3_aa: CASSPNYSPLHF

j_call: TRBJ1-2
clone_size: .
d_call: .
v_call: TRBV7-9
cdr3_nt: TGTGCCAGCAGCTTCCGGAGGACGGTATGCTATGGCTACACCTTC
cdr3_aa: CASSFRRTVCYGYTF

j_call: TRBJ1-2
clone_size: .
d_call: .
v_call: TRBV20-1
cdr3_nt: TGCAGTGCTAGAGATCCAGAGGGAGGGGTATCTGGCTACACCTTC
cdr3_aa: CSARDPEGGVSGYTF

j_call: TRBJ2-7
clone_size: many
d_call: .
v_call: TRBV12-3/TRBV12-4
cdr3_nt: TGTGCCAGCAAGGAGGACGTGTACGAGCAGTACTTC
cdr3_aa: CASKEDVYEQYF

j_call: TRBJ2-7
clone_size: .
d_call: .
v_call: TRBV7-2
cdr3_nt: TGTGCCAGCGGTTGGGGAGGTCCTCTCGAGCAGTACTTC
cdr3_aa: CASGWGGPLEQYF